This T cell receptor (beta chain) appears in the sequencing data of a study of T cell repertoires in cytomegalovirus infection. At the level of the study: The public TCR beta signatures pointed to both CMV infection and matching HLA type. Findings and limits, study-wide: People with CMV and the relevant HLA were identified by cumulative public TCR beta family frequency. HLA-C-restricted, CMV-specific TCR beta clonotypes were dominant ex vivo.

Notes on this clonotype: The antigen remains unidentified.

Trimming stripped 3 bases from V and 14 bases from J, with 14 bases between. Germline V gene lookup returns CDR1 SEHNR and CDR2 FQNEAQ (reference sequence). CDR3 length equals 12 residues. TCRdb reanalysed the reads using MiXCR and keeps one entry per CDR3 protein. The repertoire holds just under 550,000 distinct CDR3 sequences, with 26% as singletons. The sample taken for sequencing was PBMCs. The chain uses TRBV7-9 and TRBJ2-1; D might be TRBD1 (6 bases). The clonotype comes from a human donor in good health (CMV status not recorded). Some clones in this sample may be carry-over from other donors' samples. CDR3: CASSFQGPEEFF. Here the CDR3 DNA reads TGTGCCAGCAGCTTTCAGGGGCCCGAGGAGTTCTTC.